These 13 T cell receptor beta chains were sequenced from one sample in a study of shared clonotypes between healthy human individuals. Only CD45RO-negative cells positively selected for CCR7 counted as naive CD8 cells, so terminally differentiated effector memory CD45RA+ cells were excluded. The assay was immunoSEQ multiplex PCR, and TCRdb's table has in-frame clones only and misses some. This sample has around 1.9 million clones, with 85% to 95% found just once. The source material was naive CD8+ T cells from PBMCs. Receptors were obtained from a man aged 18 to 30 in good health. Some clones in this sample may be carry-over from other donors' samples.

The J gene is TRBJ1-1, the V gene TRBV28; no clear D. Trimming took off 6 bases at V and 0 bases at J, with 23 bases between the two ends. This CDR3 is 18 amino acids long. Looked up from germline, CDR1 is MDHEN and CDR2 is SYDVKM. The CDR3 nucleotides are TGTGCCAGCAGCCTTGGACGGTGGCTTGTTGGGTTGAACACTGAAGCTTTCTTT. This encodes CASSLGRWLVGLNTEAFF. Combining the CDR3 with reference TRBV28 and TRBJ1-1 gives the whole variable domain DVKVTQSSRYLVKRTGEKVFLECVQDMDHENMFWYRQDPGLGLRLIYFSYDVKMKEKGDIPEGYSVSREKKERFSLILESASTNQTSMYLCASSLGRWLVGLNTEAFFGQGTRLTVV.

V is TRBV19 and J is TRBJ2-2, with TRBD2 matching over 9 bases. From germline, CDR1 is LNHDA and CDR2 SQIVND (reference sequence). The CDR3 is 18 residues long. V shed 7 bases, J shed 2 bases, and the junction held 14 bases outside the gene matches. The CDR3 DNA reads TGTGCCAGTAAAGGGACAGTTCTAGCGGGACCTAACACCGGGGAGCTGTTTTTT. Amino acid sequence: CASKGTVLAGPNTGELFF.

Comments on this clone: Other DNA sequences of this sample code for an identical CDR3. The gene calls are TRBV7-9 and TRBJ2-7, with D hard to call. V gave up 2 bases and J gave up 0 bases, with 5 bases separating them. This CDR3 is 13 amino acids long. Germline CDR1 is SEHNR and CDR2 is FQNEAQ (reference sequence). The CDR3 region is CASSLPLSYEQYF. The CDR3 DNA sequence: TGTGCCAGCAGCTTACCCCTCTCCTACGAGCAGTACTTC. The whole variable domain, remainder taken from reference TRBV7-9 and TRBJ2-7, is DTGVSQNPRHKITKRGQNVTFRCDPISEHNRLYWYRQTLGQGPEFLTYFQNEAQLEKSRLLSDRFSAERPKGSFSTLEIQRTEQGDSAMYLCASSLPLSYEQYFGPGTRLTVT.

V usage is TRBV7-9 and J usage is TRBJ2-2; D perhaps matches TRBD2 (5 bases). Germline-derived CDR1 and CDR2 are SEHNR and FQNEAQ (reference sequence). The ends were cut back, 10 bases at V and 0 bases at J, with 21 bases in the middle. This CDR3 contains 17 residues. CDR3 region: CATPQAEAGPNTGELFF. Here the CDR3 DNA reads TGTGCCACCCCCCAAGCAGAGGCGGGCCCGAACACCGGGGAGCTGTTTTTT.

The V and J genes are TRBV6-6 and TRBJ2-7, with D perhaps TRBD1 or TRBD2 (5 bases each). Germline lookup yields CDR1 MNHNY and CDR2 SVGAGI (reference sequence). The CDR3 spans 13 residues. The ends were cut back, 6 bases at V and 3 bases at J, with 12 bases in the middle. The CDR3 region is CASSPGRLYEQYF. The DNA for the CDR3 is TGTGCCAGCAGCCCGGGACGGCTCTACGAGCAGTACTTC.

V and J are TRBV7-8 and TRBJ2-1; 7 nucleotides match TRBD2. The CDR3 length is 15 residues. Trimming took 6 bases from V and 2 from J; bases not matched to a gene: 7. Germline CDR1 is SGHVS and CDR2 is FQNEAQ. The CDR3: CASRQLAAAYNEQFF. CDR3 sequence (DNA): TGTGCCAGCAGACAGCTAGCGGCAGCCTACAATGAGCAGTTCTTC.

Concerning this clone: The same CDR3 can be traced to other DNA sequences in this sample. The chain recombines TRBV9 with TRBJ2-3, with D hard to call. Between the trimmed V and J ends, which lost 2 bases and 0 bases, there was a span of 7 bases. CDR3 length: 14 residues. The germline V gene encodes CDR1 SGDLS and CDR2 YYNGEE. CDR3: CASSVGSSTDTQYF. The DNA of the CDR3 is TGTGCCAGCAGCGTGGGCAGCAGCACAGATACGCAGTATTTT.

This chain connects TRBV27 to TRBJ2-1; D remains ambiguous. This CDR3 region has 13 residues. Per germline, CDR1 MNHEY and CDR2 SMNVEV (reference sequence). Trimming shortened V by 5 bases and J by 7 bases, and 12 bases separated the two germline ends. The CDR3 loop reads CASSTRVNNEQFF. In nucleotides, the CDR3 is TGTGCCAGCAGTACTCGGGTAAATAATGAGCAGTTCTTC.

The chain combines TRBV7-9 with TRBJ2-1, with 8 positions matching TRBD2. Germline CDR1 SEHNR, CDR2 FQNEAQ (reference sequence). The V segment lost 4 bases and the J segment 2 bases; nucleotides outside the gene matches: 4. The CDR3 contains 15 residues. CDR3 sequence: CASSYIAGPYNEQFF. CDR3 DNA: TGTGCCAGCAGCTATATAGCGGGACCCTACAATGAGCAGTTCTTC.

The chain combines TRBV6-5 with TRBJ1-2, with 8 positions matching TRBD1. CDR3 length equals 16 residues. V dropped 0 bases and J dropped 3; count of bases not matched to a gene: 6. Germline-derived CDR1 and CDR2 are MNHEY and SVGAGI. The CDR3 region is CASSYSGTGYDYGYTF. The CDR3 DNA is TGTGCCAGCAGTTACTCCGGGACAGGTTACGACTATGGCTACACCTTC.

The genes are TRBV25-1 and TRBJ1-1; TRBD1 aligns across 7 bases. After removal of 5 bases from V and 3 bases from J, the junction contained 15 bases not matched to a gene. The CDR3 is made up of 17 amino acids. Germline V gene lookup returns CDR1 MGHDK and CDR2 SYGVNS. CDR3 sequence: CASSSYLGEQGYTEAFF. CDR3 DNA sequence: TGTGCCAGCAGTTCCTACCTGGGGGAACAGGGGTACACTGAAGCTTTCTTT. Looking up the rest from reference TRBV25-1 and TRBJ1-1 gives the full variable domain: EADIYQTPRYLVIGTGKKITLECSQTMGHDKMYWYQQDPGMELHLIHYSYGVNSTEKGDLSSESTVSRIRTEHFPLTLESARPSHTSQYLCASSSYLGEQGYTEAFFGQGTRLTVV.

J is TRBJ1-2 and V is TRBV7-8; 7 nucleotides match TRBD1. J gave up 5 bases and V 1 base, and 16 bases lay outside the gene matches. The CDR3 loop spans 18 amino acids. In germline, CDR1 is SGHVS, CDR2 FQNEAQ. CDR3: CASSLGRGRGNPLYGYTF. The CDR3, as DNA: TGTGCCAGCAGCTTAGGTCGGGGCAGGGGGAACCCCTTATATGGCTACACCTTC. Together with reference TRBV7-8 and TRBJ1-2, the CDR3 gives the full variable domain: GAGVSQSPRYKVAKRGQDVALRCDPISGHVSLFWYQQALGQGPEFLTYFQNEAQLDKSGLPSDRFFAERPEGSVSTLKIQRTQQEDSAVYLCASSLGRGRGNPLYGYTFGSGTRLTVV.

This chain joins TRBV2 and TRBJ2-2; 11 bases match TRBD1. The CDR3 totals 14 residues. J lost 5 bases, V lost 10 bases, and 6 bases had no gene match. Per germline, CDR1 SNHLY and CDR2 FYNNEI. The CDR3 reads CATQDRGPTGELFF. The DNA of the CDR3 is TGTGCCACCCAGGACAGGGGGCCTACCGGGGAGCTGTTTTTT.